This T cell receptor (beta chain) appears in the sequencing data of a study of identical twins. This clonotype came up a few times. Its antigen is unknown. Study results and limitations: Zero-insertion analyses could be partly confounded by invariant MAIT and iNKT cells.

V was pared by 3 bases and J by 5 bases, with 7 bases between. The CDR3 loop spans 13 amino acids. Germline CDR1 SEHNR, CDR2 FQNEAQ (reference sequence). cDNA carried unique molecular identifiers, and a universal primer site was added by template switching. TCRdb independently ran MiXCR on the 5' RACE reads; one entry per CDR3 protein. The data hold 500,000 to 650,000 distinct CDR3 sequences, with 20% to 25% observed a single time. This sample was also put to use in a study of yellow fever vaccine responses in identical twins. According to that study: Twins' vaccine T cell response reportedly seemed partly convergent, partly personalized.

The clonotype was recovered from a woman between 18 and 29 years old in good health. The sequencing sample was made of CD4+ T cells sorted from blood. The gene calls are TRBV7-9 and TRBJ1-4; D remains unclear. CDR3 nucleotides: TGTGCCAGCAGCTTCGCCGAGAATGAAAAACTGTTTTTT. Translation: CASSFAENEKLFF.